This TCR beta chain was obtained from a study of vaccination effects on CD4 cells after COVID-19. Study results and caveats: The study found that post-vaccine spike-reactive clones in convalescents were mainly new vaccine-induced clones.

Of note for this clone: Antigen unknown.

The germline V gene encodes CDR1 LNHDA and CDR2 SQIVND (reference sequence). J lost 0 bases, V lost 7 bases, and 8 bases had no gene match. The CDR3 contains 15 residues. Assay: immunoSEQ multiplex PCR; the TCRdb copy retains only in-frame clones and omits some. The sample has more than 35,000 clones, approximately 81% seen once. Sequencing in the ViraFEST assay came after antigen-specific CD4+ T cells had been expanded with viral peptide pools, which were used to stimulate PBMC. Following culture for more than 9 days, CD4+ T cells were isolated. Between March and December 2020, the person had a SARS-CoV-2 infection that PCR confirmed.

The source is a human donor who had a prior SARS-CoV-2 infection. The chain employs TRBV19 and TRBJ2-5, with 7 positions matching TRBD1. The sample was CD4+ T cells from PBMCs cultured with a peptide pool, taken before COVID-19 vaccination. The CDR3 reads CASTRATGYQETQYF. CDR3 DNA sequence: TGTGCCAGTACCCGGGCGACAGGGTACCAAGAGACCCAGTACTTC.